This T cell receptor (beta chain) emerged from a study of tumor and adjacent non-tumor tissue in lung cancer. Study background: Approximately 4.2 million productive TCRbeta reads were obtained per sample on average.

A word on this clonotype: The antigen is unknown. A read error may produce the germline difference seen at one junction end.

Overall study results and limits: Top 100 clones took a larger repertoire share in normal lung. Higher tumor TCR diversity was associated with shorter survival.

CDR1 and CDR2 from the germline V gene are SGHNT and YENEEA. The CDR3 extends over 15 amino acids. No cell sorting was done before RNA was extracted from the tissue. Distant lung tissue was collected more than 3 cm away from the tumor edge. TCRbeta libraries were built with three rounds of nested PCR, modified from ARM-PCR. TCRdb itself ran the multiplex PCR reads through MiXCR, one entry per CDR3 protein. The sample holds under 75,000 distinct CDR3 sequences, around 65% seen once. The clonotype was recovered from a woman aged 45-59 years with non-small cell lung cancer. The chain employs TRBV11-3 and TRBJ1-5, with 7 nucleotides matching TRBD1. The closer fit of TRBJ2-3 to the DNA end suggests the J call may be wrong. Sequenced input: distant non-tumor lung tissue. CDR3: CAGSFSQGCNQPQYF. DNA of the CDR3: TGTGCCGGCAGCTTTTCACAGGGGTGCAATCAGCCCCAGTATTTT.